This T cell receptor (beta chain) was recorded in a study of identifying expanded T cells in peripheral blood. This clone was counted only a few times. Its antigen is still unknown. Whole-study results and caveats: Over around two and four weeks, about 15 and 19 clones changed, versus 1.2 between replicates.

Data came from immunoSEQ multiplex PCR; TCRdb stores just in-frame clones and leaves some out. The profile shows approximately 100,000 clones, about 88% of them singletons. The source material was blood. The clonotype comes from a person between 18 and 70 years old in good health.

The CDR3 nucleotides read TGTGCCAGCAGTCCGACCCCGGGACTAGCGGGGACCCGGGATACGCAGTATTTT. Translation: CASSPTPGLAGTRDTQYF. This chain uses TRBV27 with TRBJ2-3; TRBD2 matches 13 bases. Losses at the gene ends were 5 bases for V and 6 bases for J; bases not matched to a gene: 14. CDR3 size: 18 residues. Germline assignment: CDR1 MNHEY and CDR2 SMNVEV (reference sequence).